A selection of T cell receptor beta chains follows, all from one sample in a study of cytomegalovirus exposure and HLA in healthy donors. Clones were read by immunoSEQ multiplex PCR, and TCRdb kept only the in-frame ones, dropping some. Here the sample spans roughly 170,000 clones, around 83% being singletons. The sample was PBMCs. The receptors were sampled from a girl aged 2 to 10 in good health and CMV-seropositive. CDR3s include the opening cysteine and the closing phenylalanine or tryptophan.

v_gene,j_gene,CDR3aa
TRBV6-1,TRBJ1-3,CASSADTGNTIYF
TRBV2,TRBJ2-1,CASLQQGASSYNEQFF
TRBV19,TRBJ1-2,CATQGYGYTF
TRBV27,TRBJ1-2,CASSRTGEGYGYTF
TRBV5-1,TRBJ1-1,CASSLFPWTEMNTEAFF
TRBV21-1,TRBJ1-1,CASSKVCERGTEAFF
TRBV5-5,TRBJ1-5,CASSPGTGRNQPQHF
TRBV19,TRBJ2-1,CASSFGTPTNEQFF
TRBV5-1,TRBJ1-1,CASSLIFLQGMNTEAFF
TRBV11-3,TRBJ1-1,CASSSTGNTEAFF
TRBV6-5,TRBJ1-1,CASSFSGGNTEAFF
TRBV10-3,TRBJ1-1,CAIRDRGSLNTEAFF
TRBV4-2,TRBJ2-1,CASSQRMRGAHSYNEQFF
TRBV13,TRBJ1-4,CASSLSGTGNEKLFF
TRBV21-1,TRBJ2-7,CASSIPGTGLDEQYF